Below, 3 T cell receptor beta chains from the same sample are listed, as sequenced in a study of technical replicates of blood from several donors. Libraries were prepared by immunoSEQ multiplex PCR; TCRdb keeps only in-frame clonotypes and omits some of them. The data hold tens of thousands of clones, with just over 90% observed a single time. Sequencing was done on a sample of T cells isolated from PBMCs. All receptors derive from a human donor in good health.

The genes are TRBV15 and TRBJ2-1, with 8 nucleotides matching TRBD2. The CDR3 length is 14 residues. CDR1 is LNHNV, CDR2 YYDKDF, per germline (reference sequence). V was clipped by 9 bases and J by 9 bases; unmatched bases: 13. Written as DNA, the CDR3 is TGTGCCACTTCCATTTCTCGGGGGGGACGTGAGCAGTTCTTC. This codes for CATSISRGGREQFF.

The chain links TRBV4-1 to TRBJ2-7, with TRBD1 matching over 10 bases. The trim removed 4 bases at V and 4 bases at J, leaving 7 bases unmatched. CDR1 and CDR2 from the germline V gene are MGHRA and YSYEKL. There are 15 residues in the CDR3. CDR3 sequence reads: CASSPRTGGNYEQYF. The DNA for the CDR3 is TGCGCCAGCAGCCCCAGGACAGGGGGGAATTACGAGCAGTACTTC.

The V and J genes are TRBV5-6 and TRBJ2-5; D is ambiguous. Between the trimmed V and J ends, which lost 3 bases and 0 bases, there was a span of 6 bases. This CDR3 comprises 13 residues. Germline CDR1 and CDR2: SGHDT and YYEEEE. The CDR3 nucleotides read TGTGCCAGCAGCTACATAAACCAAGAGACCCAGTACTTC. Encoded protein: CASSYINQETQYF.